This paragraph reports one T cell receptor (beta chain). This sample is part of a study of shared clonotypes between healthy human individuals. Terminally differentiated effector memory CD45RA+ cells were excluded from the naive CD8 cells, which were CD45RO-negative and positively selected for CCR7. The CDR3 totals 14 residues. Germline trimming cut 5 bases from V and 4 bases from J; bases unmatched to any gene: 5. The germline V gene encodes CDR1 SNHLY and CDR2 FYNNEI. Method: immunoSEQ multiplex PCR; TCRdb's copy keeps in-frame clones and lacks some. This sample yields approximately 810,000 clones, of which 80% to 95% are seen a single time; approximately 25% belongs to the top ten.

The J gene is TRBJ2-3, the V gene TRBV2; TRBD2 aligns across 8 bases. The source material was naive CD8+ T cells sorted from blood. This clonotype was obtained from a man in his thirties or forties in good health. The CDR3 DNA is TGTGCCAGCAGTAAGCGGGAGCGCGCAGATACGCAGTATTTT. Amino acids: CASSKRERADTQYF.